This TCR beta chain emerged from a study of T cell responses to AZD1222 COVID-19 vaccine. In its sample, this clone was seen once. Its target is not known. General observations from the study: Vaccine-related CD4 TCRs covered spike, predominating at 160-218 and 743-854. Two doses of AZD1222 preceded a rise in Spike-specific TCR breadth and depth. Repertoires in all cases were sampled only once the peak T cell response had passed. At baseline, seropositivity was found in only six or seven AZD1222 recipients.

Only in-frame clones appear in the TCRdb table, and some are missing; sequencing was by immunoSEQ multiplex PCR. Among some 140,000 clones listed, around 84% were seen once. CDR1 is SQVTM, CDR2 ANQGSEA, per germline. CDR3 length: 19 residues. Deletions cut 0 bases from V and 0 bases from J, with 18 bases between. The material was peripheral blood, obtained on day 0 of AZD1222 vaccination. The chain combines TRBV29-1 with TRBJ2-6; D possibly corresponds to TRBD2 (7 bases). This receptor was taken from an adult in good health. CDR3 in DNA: TGCAGCGTTGAAGAACCGGTGGGGGGGCCGGGCTCTGGGGCCAACGTCCTGACTTTC. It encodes CSVEEPVGGPGSGANVLTF.